This T cell receptor (beta chain) was sequenced in a study of shared clonotypes between healthy human individuals. General observations from the study: What naive subsets generally showed was a larger estimated richness than memory subsets showed.

Remarks on this clone: What it recognizes is unknown.

Some clones are missing from TCRdb's copy, which holds only in-frame ones; the method was immunoSEQ multiplex PCR. The sample lists some 2,000,000 clones; roughly 95% were seen once. From CD4+ cells came CD45RA+ naive and CD45RA-negative memory subsets. Germline V gene data show CDR1 as MGHRA and CDR2 as YSYEKL. With 4 bases removed from V and 0 bases from J, the gap between germline ends came to 13 bases. The CDR3 length is 17 residues. The sequence came from a man aged 18 to 35 in good health. The sequenced sample consisted of naive CD4+ T cells sorted from blood. Subset defined: CD45RA+ positively selected. The J gene is TRBJ2-6, the V gene TRBV4-1; D might be TRBD1 (6 bases). Written as DNA, the CDR3 is TGCGCCAGCAGCCTTACAGGGCGGGCCTCTGGGGCCAACGTCCTGACTTTC. Translated: CASSLTGRASGANVLTF.